This T cell receptor (beta chain) originates from a study of cytomegalovirus exposure and HLA in healthy donors. Study outcomes and limitations: TRBV6-2, TRBV6-3 and some other V segments were unresolvable in 87-base-pair reads. In an earlier analysis, about 87% or about 30%: the productive usage of most TCR beta V segments. Researchers catalogued 160 or so TCR beta chains as cytomegalovirus-associated.

As for this clone: The antigen is not known.

Trimming at V came to 6 bases and at J to 4 bases, leaving 4 bases not matched to a gene. This CDR3 contains 16 residues. CDR1 is MDHEN, CDR2 SYDVKM, per germline. Use of 60 Vbeta and 13 Jbeta primers characterized the PCR. Here immunoSEQ multiplex PCR was the method, and the copy in TCRdb shows in-frame clones only, minus some. The sample has roughly 46,000 clones; the top ten hold about 1%. The genes are TRBV28 and TRBJ2-6; 12 bases fit TRBD1. The TCR sequence derives from a woman in her thirties or forties in good health and CMV-seronegative. Source material: PBMCs. The CDR3 nucleotides are TGTGCCAGCAGAGGGACAGGGGGCAAAGGGGCCAACGTCCTGACTTTC. Protein product: CASRGTGGKGANVLTF.